This T cell receptor beta chain was found in a study of CD8 T cells in Susac syndrome. Per the germline V gene, CDR1 is LNHNV and CDR2 is YYDKDF (reference sequence). V was clipped by 2 bases and J by 5 bases, with 10 bases between them. The CDR3 sequence is 14 residues long. cDNA came from about 0.46 to 1 ug RNA primed by random hexamers. TCRdb ran MiXCR on the immunoSEQ multiplex PCR reads and lists one entry per CDR3 protein. Found here are fewer than 350,000 distinct CDR3 sequences, roughly 94% of them singletons; the top ten hold roughly 0.064%. Sequencing was done on a sample of CD4+ T cells from PBMCs. The chain has TRBV15 and TRBJ1-5, with D possibly TRBD1 on 5 matching bases. This TCR was recovered from a human donor with multiple sclerosis. Written as DNA, the CDR3 is TGTGCCACCAGCAGACCGCAGGGTTATCAGCCCCAGCATTTT. Protein sequence: CATSRPQGYQPQHF.